Listed below are T cell receptor beta chains from one sample, sequenced in a study of T cell repertoires in cytomegalovirus infection. TCRdb re-called the reads with MiXCR, one entry per CDR3 protein. The table has tens of thousands of distinct CDR3 sequences, about 18% seen once; the top ten hold about 68%. No antigen has been assigned to these receptors. Sample: CD8+ T cells from cultured PBMCs, taken from culture after CMV antigen stimulation. The receptors stem from a human donor in good health (CMV status not recorded). Some clones in this sample may be carry-over from other donors' samples. Both conserved end residues are part of each CDR3. The D gene is left open where the match is weak. Size is stated for part of the rows, as once, few or many counts, or as a class when the clone is expanded.

>TRBJ2-3|NA|TRBV7-3|NA
TGTGCCAGCAGCTCGACAGGATCTAGCACAGATACGCAGTATTTT
CASSSTGSSTDTQYF
>TRBJ1-5|NA|TRBV5-6|medium-sized
TGTGCCAGCAGCTTTCAGGGCTGGGGCAATCAGCCCCAGCATTTT
CASSFQGWGNQPQHF
>TRBJ2-1|TRBD2|TRBV7-2|NA
TGTGCCAGCAGCCCTACCAGCGGGGACTACAATGAGCAGTTCTTC
CASSPTSGDYNEQFF
>TRBJ2-7|NA|TRBV7-9|NA
TGTGCCAGCAGCCTGGCGGGAAGCTCCTACGAGCAGTACTTC
CASSLAGSSYEQYF
>TRBJ1-6|TRBD1|TRBV7-2|few
TGTGCCAGCACACCCAGCGGACAGGGGAATTCACCCCTCCACTTT
CASTPSGQGNSPLHF
>TRBJ2-7|NA|TRBV7-2|NA
TGTGCCACCCTCGACAGTATCTACGAGCAGTACTTC
CATLDSIYEQYF
>TRBJ2-2|NA|TRBV7-2|NA
TGTGCCATCCCCCGGGTCACCGGGGAGCTGTTTTTT
CAIPRVTGELFF
>TRBJ2-3|TRBD2|TRBV28|few
TGTGCCAGCATTATAGCGGGAGAGACAGATACGCAGTATTTT
CASIIAGETDTQYF
>TRBJ1-2|TRBD1|TRBV6-5|NA
TGTGCCAGCAGTTCCGGGACAGGGTGGGGTAGCTATGGCTACACCTTC
CASSSGTGWGSYGYTF
>TRBJ1-5|NA|TRBV2|few
TGTGCCAGCATCCCAGGGGCCGGATTCAATCAGCCCCAGCATTTT
CASIPGAGFNQPQHF
>TRBJ2-2|NA|TRBV6-5|NA
TGTGCCAGCAGTTACTCGACCAGCTTACTGCTCGGCGGGCCTTTGACCGGGGAGCTGTTTTTT
CASSYSTSLLLGGPLTGELFF
>TRBJ1-2|NA|TRBV12-5|few
TGTGCTAGTGGTTTGGGCTCTACTAACTATGGCTACACCTTC
CASGLGSTNYGYTF
>TRBJ1-5|TRBD1|TRBV29-1|few
TGCAGCGTTGGGACAGGGGGCAATCAGCCCCAGCATTTT
CSVGTGGNQPQHF
>TRBJ2-1|TRBD1|TRBV19|NA
TGTGCCAGTAGTGATAGGACAGGGGCCGGCAATGAGCAGTTCTTC
CASSDRTGAGNEQFF